This T cell receptor beta chain is from a study of cytomegalovirus exposure and HLA in healthy donors. The germline V and J ends were trimmed by 0 bases and 7 bases, with 11 bases remaining between them. Germline CDR1 SGHRS, CDR2 YFSETQ. This CDR3 contains 15 residues. General study results and limits: Within a later analysis, the majority of CMV-associated TCR beta chains appeared HLA-restricted.

This clone was seen a few times. Its antigen remains unknown. The PCR employed 60 Vbeta primers together with 13 Jbeta primers. Using immunoSEQ multiplex PCR, the repertoire was profiled, and TCRdb retains in-frame clones only, with some absent. The sample lists approximately 150,000 clones; more than 65% were seen once. Sequencing used PBMCs. The clonotype was recovered from a man aged 45 to 65 in good health and CMV-seropositive. The rearrangement joins TRBV5-1 to TRBJ1-6, with D tentatively TRBD1 (5 bases). CDR3 in DNA: TGCGCCAGCAGCTTGGGATTGGCAGGGAATTCACCCCTCCACTTT. Translation gives CASSLGLAGNSPLHF.